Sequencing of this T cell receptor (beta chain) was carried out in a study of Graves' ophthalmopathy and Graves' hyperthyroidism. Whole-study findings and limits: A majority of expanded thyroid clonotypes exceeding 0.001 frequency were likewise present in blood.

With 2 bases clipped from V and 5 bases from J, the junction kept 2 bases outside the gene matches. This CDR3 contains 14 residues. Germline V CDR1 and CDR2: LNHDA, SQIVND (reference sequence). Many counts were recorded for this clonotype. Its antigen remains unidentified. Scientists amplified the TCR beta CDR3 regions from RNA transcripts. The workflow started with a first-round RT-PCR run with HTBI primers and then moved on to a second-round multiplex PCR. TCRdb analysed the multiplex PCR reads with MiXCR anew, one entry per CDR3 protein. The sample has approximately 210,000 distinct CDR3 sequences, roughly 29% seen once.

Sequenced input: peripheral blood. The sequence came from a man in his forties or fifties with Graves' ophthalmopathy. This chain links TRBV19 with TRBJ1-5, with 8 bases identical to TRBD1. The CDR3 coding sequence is TGTGCCAGTAGTATACGGGACAGGCATCAGCCCCAGCATTTT. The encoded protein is CASSIRDRHQPQHF. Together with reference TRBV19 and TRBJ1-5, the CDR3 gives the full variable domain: DGGITQSPKYLFRKEGQNVTLSCEQNLNHDAMYWYRQDPGQGLRLIYYSQIVNDFQKGDIAEGYSVSREKKESFPLTVTSAQKNPTAFYLCASSIRDRHQPQHFGDGTRLSIL.